This T cell receptor beta chain was observed in a study of Ad26.COV2.S vaccination and SARS-CoV-2 variants. Clones were read by immunoSEQ multiplex PCR, and TCRdb kept only the in-frame ones, dropping some. The sample carries 400,000 to 450,000 clones, around 93% recorded once. The treatment is: roughly 19 received Ad26.COV2.S at low or high dose, single or two shots; 5 received placebo; per-sample allocation not given. After the first vaccine or placebo injection, samples were drawn on day 63. The ends lost 3 bases at V and 6 bases at J; junction bases unmatched: 8. This CDR3 contains 14 residues. The germline gives CDR1 SGHAT, CDR2 FQNNGV.

The starting material was peripheral blood, obtained in a trial of Ad26.COV2.S vaccine versus placebo. The sequence came from a person aged 18-65 years who received the Ad26.COV2.S COVID-19 vaccine or a placebo. The rearrangement uses TRBV11-2 and TRBJ2-7, with TRBD1 matching over 7 bases. The CDR3 spells CASSFTSGGSEQYF. The CDR3 bases are TGTGCCAGCAGCTTTACATCAGGGGGTAGCGAGCAGTACTTC. Full variable domain (outside the CDR3, taken from reference TRBV11-2 and TRBJ2-7): EAGVAQSPRYKIIEKRQSVAFWCNPISGHATLYWYQQILGQGPKLLIQFQNNGVVDDSQLPKDRFSAERLKGVDSTLKIQPAKLEDSAVYLCASSFTSGGSEQYFGPGTRLTVT.